The following is a T cell receptor beta chain sequence with its context. It lacks a known antigen. No per-base quality is available; no much larger clone lies one base away. The data were obtained in a study of cytomegalovirus exposure and HLA in healthy donors (dated by TCRdb to about 2017). Looking at the study overall: An earlier analysis of 587 of the donors reported over 250 Gb of sequence data and approximately 120 million unique TCR beta sequences obtained from roughly 170 million T cells. An early release that covered more than 550 HLA-typed donors contained approximately 300 gigabases of sequencing data and tens of millions of unique TCR sequences. Of the roughly 400 genotyped donors, around 81% fell in the genetic ancestry cluster associated with self-reported Caucasian donors. The study aimed to test whether signatures of past pathogen exposure could be identified by cataloging public T cell receptors. The T cell repertoires of several hundred subjects were profiled by immunosequencing and related to cytomegalovirus serostatus. In addition to the first cohort of 666 subjects, a separate validation cohort of under 150 different subjects was used. To predict cytomegalovirus infection status, the study brought together high-throughput TCR immunosequencing, statistical association of individual TCRs with disease status, and machine learning. To study patterns of TCR occurrence, a later analysis re-analyzed previously published TCR beta repertoires from around 700 donors and added high-resolution HLA genotyping. Rather than drawing on any new phenotypic data, the later analysis identified candidate immune exposures from TCR beta sequences and the way those sequences occurred across donors. To decide whether each TCR beta V gene segment behaved as functional or pseudogenic, an earlier analysis of fewer than 750 of the donors relied on high-throughput TCR beta sequencing. Alongside the repertoire data, information on donor age, sex, ethnicity and CMV serostatus was compiled. A later genetic analysis took genome-wide SNP genotypes for about 55% of the 666 donors and used that subset as a discovery cohort. All discovery cohort repertoires had been generated using a single sequencing platform. HLA typing covered class I and class II loci at four-digit resolution. Typing coverage differed by locus: A, B, C, DRB1 and DQB1 were typed in about 629-640 donors, DQA1 in about 500, DPA1 in some 600, and DPB1 in around 490. Four to six DR-DQ haplotypes were handled as single units for association and clustering, since linkage in the cohort was strong. Among about 400 genotyped donors of the cohort, an average of about 220,000 unique TCR beta nucleotide sequences was sequenced per donor, of which 15% to 20% were non-productive.

Libraries were constructed by the immunoSEQ multiplex PCR assay. A mixture of 60 forward primers for TCR Vbeta segments and 13 reverse primers for TCR Jbeta segments was used in the multiplex PCR. Amplification of the CDR3 region of rearranged TCR beta genes was performed with a multiplex PCR assay on genomic DNA. The Illumina HiSeq System was used to sequence the amplified TCR beta libraries as 87-base-pair reads. The paper's data handling went like this. A later analysis tallied 80 million to 95 million unique TCR beta chains across the 550 to 850 repertoires, and about 10 million of those chains were shared by two or more donors. Raw reads were error-corrected and collapsed into unique sequences with a nearest-neighbor algorithm that merged closely related sequences to remove PCR and sequencing errors. V, D and J gene segments were assigned by aligning CDR3 sequences to IMGT reference sequences. For a sequence to be retained, a match of at least six nucleotides to both a V gene segment and a J gene segment was required. Rearrangements were called productive when the CDR3 lacked stop codons and stayed in frame with V and J; all others were non-productive. Following IMGT convention, CDR3 was defined as the stretch from the second conserved V-encoded cysteine to the conserved J-encoded phenylalanine. The earlier analysis of 500 to 650 of the donors excluded any sequence lacking an unambiguous match to a single V gene segment. In an earlier analysis of almost 600 of the donors, a V segment was called functional when productive rearrangements were above 56.7%, and segregating when the standard deviation between donors exceeded 5%. To diagnose cytomegalovirus status from the catalog of TCR beta chain sequences, a statistical classification framework was built. In a later analysis, V and J genes were assigned by comparing TCR nucleotide sequences against IMGT/GENE-DB human TR gene sequences. A later analysis assigned CDR3 sequences and most-parsimonious VDJ recombination scenarios with the TCRdist pipeline. In a later analysis, every TCR beta chain was defined by the combination of its CDR3 amino acid sequence and its V-gene family, and reads without a unique V-gene family were dropped. As a way to deal with suspected cross-contamination and a sequencing artifact, a later analysis dropped under 600 nucleotide sequences that were highly shared and had low generation probability. In a later analysis, a clonal expansion index for each public chain was calculated from normalized within-repertoire ranks of inferred template counts. In a later analysis, generation probabilities were computed with a VDJ recombination model fitted to out-of-frame rearrangements, and the resulting probabilities were checked against IGoR. A later analysis scored TCR-TCR, TCR-HLA and TCR-CMV co-occurrence with hypergeometric tests, applying a repertoire-size bias correction to TCR pairs. False discovery rates were estimated in a later analysis by permuting HLA or CMV assignments 20 times. In a later analysis, co-occurring TCRs were grouped with DBSCAN, and TCRdist sequence similarity was added when clustering was performed within HLA-allele-positive subsets. Repertoires with fewer than 30,000 or more than 120,000 public chains were left out of co-occurrence clustering, as were about five repertoires with anomalous nucleotide sharing. The clones in this table, taken by TCRdb from immuneACCESS, are in-frame only. Not every clone is retained; where verified, under half of the shortfall comes from an unresolved V gene, and the cause of the rest is unknown. V and J calls and clone size follow that table, whereas D and trimming were derived from the DNA. Counted in this sample were roughly 170,000 clones; roughly 80% of them appeared once. Approximately 1.4% of the sample lies in the top ten.

In total, approximately 610 healthy bone marrow donors made up the cohort. At the time of sampling, all cohort members were nominally healthy, though unrecorded immune exposures were likely present. The donor tested CMV seronegative, placing the donor among the roughly 350 seronegative members of the cohort. A peripheral blood sample was provided by each donor, and peripheral blood mononuclear cells were used for TCR beta sequencing. The Qiagen DNeasy Blood Extraction Kit was used to extract genomic DNA from the blood cell samples. Overall study results and their limits: The presence/absence analyses assumed that sequencing depth was roughly uniform across donors, and that assumption may not be true. An earlier analysis of approximately 600 of the donors showed that most TCR beta V segments appeared in productive rearrangements either about 90% or about 30% of the time, which broadly matched IMGT annotations. Because the 87-base-pair reads could not distinguish some IMGT-functional V segments, including TRBV6-2 and TRBV6-3, those segments were excluded. Most TCR sequences were seen in very few donors, while some public TCRs were found in many individuals. Several of the top co-occurrence clusters appeared to be linked to parvovirus B19, influenza, CMV and Epstein-Barr virus, according to a later analysis. The classifier was reported to diagnose cytomegalovirus status with high specificity and sensitivity in both the original cohort and the validation cohort. According to a later genetic analysis, donors in an Asian-associated ancestry cluster had fewer N-insertions in productive TCRs than the approximately 670-donor mean. Three of the identified cytomegalovirus-associated TCR beta chains were confirmed in vitro to be specific for cytomegalovirus antigens. A further reported finding was that TCR beta sequences accurately predicted the HLA-A and HLA-B alleles for most subjects in the first cohort. Assigning TCR associations to individual alleles was difficult when HLA alleles, especially DR and DQ, strongly co-occurred. A cluster of highly shared sequence variants was judged likely to represent a technical artifact of the sequencing pipeline. A later analysis found that HLA-associated TCR beta chains were more clonally expanded and had lower generation probabilities than equally common non-associated chains. A later genetic analysis associated a missense DCLRE1C variant with V-gene and J-gene trimming of TCR beta chains, and an independent cohort replicated the association. Immune exposure information for the cohort was limited to CMV serostatus. The authors suggested that the approach could potentially be generalized to other disease states and immunological phenotypes. According to a later analysis, TCR association rates differed among HLA loci, with DRB1 alleles showing the most associated TCRs and HLA-C alleles showing the fewest. Because counts were too low, approximately 18 rarely observed V segments, including chromosome 9 orphons, were excluded from the earlier analysis of about 500 of the donors. A total of 150 to 200 TCR beta chains were listed by the study as associated with cytomegalovirus. In a later analysis, most CMV-associated TCR beta chains were found to appear HLA-restricted, with HLA associations seemingly driven largely by CMV exposure. This cohort had only TCR beta chains sequenced, and the lack of alpha or paired-chain data limited which features could be detected. Specific HLA alleles were associated with 15,000 to 20,000 TCR beta sequences at a false discovery rate of 0.05 in a later analysis. Because some donors lacked HLA typing at each locus, the association tests relied only on the typed subset. Correlated functional status among segregating V segments might reflect linkage disequilibrium, but an unknown experimental factor could not be ruled out.

CDR1 and CDR2 are drawn from the germline V gene: MNHNS, SASEGT. Relative to germline, V is missing 3 bases and J is missing 8 bases, with 7 bases of the junction outside any gene match. The CDR3 starts with the cysteine, ends with the phenylalanine, and has 15 residues. Kept here is only the CDR3 DNA, which spans 45 bases and is read in frame from base 1. The receptor's source is a man younger than 45 in good health and CMV-seronegative. The receptor chain draws on TRBV6-1 and TRBJ2-5; 12 bases in between match TRBD2. Sequencing was done on a sample of PBMCs. This receptor carries the CDR3 CASSESSGGAFTQYF. Here is the DNA: TGTGCCAGCAGTGAGTCTAGCGGGGGGGCATTCACCCAGTACTTC.